This T cell receptor (beta chain) was captured in a study of beta chain features in type 1 diabetes. This clone was seen more than once but under ten times. Its antigen remains unidentified. All of the sorted populations showed purity greater than 95%. Overall study results and limits: TCRB CDR3s from Type 1 diabetes patients were moderately but significantly shorter in all four CD4+ subsets. The study found fewer insertions and more deletions at VDJ junctions in type 1 diabetes patients. Patients showed naive, central memory and Treg TCRB repertoires that appeared more similar than those of healthy donors.

Every isolated RNA sample was fully reverse transcribed, so sequencing captured expressed TCRB transcripts. Mean read depth for naive, central memory and regulatory T cell samples was several million reads. The protocol was immunoSEQ multiplex PCR, while the TCRdb copy is restricted to in-frame clones and leaves out a portion. Counted here are a few hundred thousand clones, over 8.5% occurring once; the ten biggest clones make up over 0.45%. Sequencing used central memory CD4+ T cells from blood. The sequence came from a young man with type 1 diabetes.

The CDR3 protein is CASSPNSWAANYGYTF. As DNA, the CDR3 is TGTGCCAGCAGTCCCAATTCCTGGGCAGCTAACTATGGCTACACCTTC. The J gene is TRBJ1-2, the V gene TRBV28; D call uncertain. The CDR3 loop spans 16 amino acids. Deletions cut 5 bases from V and 0 bases from J, with 16 bases between. Per the germline V gene, CDR1 is MDHEN and CDR2 is SYDVKM.